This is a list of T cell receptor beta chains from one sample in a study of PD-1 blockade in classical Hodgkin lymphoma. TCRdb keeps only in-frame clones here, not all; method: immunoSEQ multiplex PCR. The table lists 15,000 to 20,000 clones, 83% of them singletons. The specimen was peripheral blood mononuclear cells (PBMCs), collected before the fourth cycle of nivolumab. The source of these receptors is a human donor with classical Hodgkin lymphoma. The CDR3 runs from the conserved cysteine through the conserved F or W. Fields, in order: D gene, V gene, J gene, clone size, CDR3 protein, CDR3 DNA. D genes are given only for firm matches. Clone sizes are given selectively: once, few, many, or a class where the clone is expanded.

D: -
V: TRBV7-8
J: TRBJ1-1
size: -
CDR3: CASSLVGLLLAPSGAFF
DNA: TGTGCCAGCAGCTTAGTCGGGTTACTTCTTGCCCCTTCTGGAGCTTTCTTT

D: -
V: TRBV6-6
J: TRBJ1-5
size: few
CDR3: CASSPQERNQPQHF
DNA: TGTGCCAGCAGCCCCCAGGAGCGCAATCAGCCCCAGCATTTT

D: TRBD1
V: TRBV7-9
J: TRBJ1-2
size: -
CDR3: CASSRTGVDGYTF
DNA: TGTGCCAGCAGCCGGACAGGGGTGGATGGCTACACCTTC

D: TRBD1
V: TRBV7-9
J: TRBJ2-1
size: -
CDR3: CASSNGQGASNEQFF
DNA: TGTGCCAGCAGTAACGGACAGGGGGCAAGCAATGAGCAGTTCTTC

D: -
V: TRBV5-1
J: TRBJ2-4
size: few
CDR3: CASSLQGLAKNIQYF
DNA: TGCGCCAGCAGCTTACAGGGTTTAGCCAAAAACATTCAGTACTTC

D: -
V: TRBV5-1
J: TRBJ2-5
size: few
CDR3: CASSLQGTQETQYF
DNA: TGCGCCAGCAGCTTGCAGGGAACCCAAGAGACCCAGTACTTC

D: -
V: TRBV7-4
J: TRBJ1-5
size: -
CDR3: CASSLDRNYQPQHF
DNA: TGTGCCAGCAGCTTAGACAGGAACTATCAGCCCCAGCATTTT

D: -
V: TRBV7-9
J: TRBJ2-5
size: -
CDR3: CASSHWNNQETQYF
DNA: TGTGCCAGCAGCCACTGGAACAACCAAGAGACCCAGTACTTC

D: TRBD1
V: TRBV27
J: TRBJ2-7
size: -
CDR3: CASSPSTGYNEQYF
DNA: TGTGCCAGCAGTCCTTCGACAGGGTACAACGAGCAGTACTTC

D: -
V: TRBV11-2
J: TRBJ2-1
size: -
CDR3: CASSPQGGSYNEQFF
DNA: TGTGCCAGCAGCCCCCAGGGAGGCTCCTACAATGAGCAGTTCTTC

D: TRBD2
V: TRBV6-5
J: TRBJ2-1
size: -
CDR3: CASSSTSGGSYNEQFF
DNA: TGTGCCAGCAGTTCGACTAGCGGGGGCTCCTACAATGAGCAGTTCTTC

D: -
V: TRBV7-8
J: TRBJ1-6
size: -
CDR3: CASSSSVGPYNSPLHF
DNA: TGTGCCAGCAGCTCCTCAGTGGGACCCTATAATTCACCCCTCCACTTT

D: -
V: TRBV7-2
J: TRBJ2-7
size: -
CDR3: CASSLDLGLPYEQYF
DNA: TGTGCCAGCAGCTTAGATCTGGGGTTACCCTACGAGCAGTACTTC

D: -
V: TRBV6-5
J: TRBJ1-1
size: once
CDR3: CASSLVVYTEAFF
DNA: TGTGCCAGCAGTTTAGTAGTATACACTGAAGCTTTCTTT

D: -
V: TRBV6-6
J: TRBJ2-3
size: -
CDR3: CASSPRGSGSTDTQYF
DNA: TGTGCCAGCAGCCCGAGGGGTAGCGGAAGCACAGATACGCAGTATTTT